The rows below give T cell receptor beta chains drawn from one sample of a study of T cell repertoires in cytomegalovirus infection. TCRdb fed the reads into MiXCR, producing one record per CDR3 protein. The sample holds around 120,000 distinct CDR3 sequences, about 40% seen once. No antigen is known for these receptors. The sample was CD8+ T cells from cultured PBMCs, taken from culture after CMV antigen stimulation. Receptors were obtained from a human donor in good health (CMV status not recorded). Some clones in this sample may be carry-over from other donors' samples. Each CDR3 is given with its conserved first and last residue. Each record gives: CDR3 protein, V gene.

CDR3: CASSLGVEYEQYF
V: TRBV7-8

CDR3: CASSLLAGGGTDTQYF
V: TRBV12-3/TRBV12-4

CDR3: CASSLTGLEFKGEQFF
V: TRBV3-1

CDR3: CASSGDSSSYNEQFF
V: TRBV27

CDR3: CASGYRVRIVNQPQHF
V: TRBV27

CDR3: CASTLPRTRFQETQYF
V: TRBV2

CDR3: CATQVREGNIQYF
V: TRBV27

CDR3: CASSLLRATDTQYF
V: TRBV7-9

CDR3: CASSLDPRGGDTQYF
V: TRBV5-1

CDR3: CASQVGRSYNEQFF
V: TRBV12-3/TRBV12-4

CDR3: CASSYFSVRDQETQYF
V: TRBV6-1

CDR3: CASSSGTGALNSPLHF
V: TRBV12-3/TRBV12-4

CDR3: CASSFGTVEAFF
V: TRBV5-5

CDR3: CASSRGLNPYGYTF
V: TRBV12-3/TRBV12-4

CDR3: CASSLTSGPHNEQFF
V: TRBV7-2

CDR3: CASSSTPGAYNSPLHF
V: TRBV28

CDR3: CASSLSGTNYGYTF
V: TRBV5-3

CDR3: CASSFGLLTDTQYF
V: TRBV12-3/TRBV12-4

CDR3: CSARHTANTGELFF
V: TRBV20-1

CDR3: CATGTGTEQYF
V: TRBV12-3/TRBV12-4

CDR3: CASSLRPGAEEKLFF
V: TRBV7-7

CDR3: CASSYSGSNEKLFF
V: TRBV6-5

CDR3: CASSPRGLPSRETQYF
V: TRBV7-2

CDR3: CASSWLLGTSGYNEQFF
V: TRBV27

CDR3: CASSVPGTIYEQYF
V: TRBV5-4

CDR3: CASSLGESF
V: TRBV5-1

CDR3: CASSPNPLFGYTF
V: TRBV7-9